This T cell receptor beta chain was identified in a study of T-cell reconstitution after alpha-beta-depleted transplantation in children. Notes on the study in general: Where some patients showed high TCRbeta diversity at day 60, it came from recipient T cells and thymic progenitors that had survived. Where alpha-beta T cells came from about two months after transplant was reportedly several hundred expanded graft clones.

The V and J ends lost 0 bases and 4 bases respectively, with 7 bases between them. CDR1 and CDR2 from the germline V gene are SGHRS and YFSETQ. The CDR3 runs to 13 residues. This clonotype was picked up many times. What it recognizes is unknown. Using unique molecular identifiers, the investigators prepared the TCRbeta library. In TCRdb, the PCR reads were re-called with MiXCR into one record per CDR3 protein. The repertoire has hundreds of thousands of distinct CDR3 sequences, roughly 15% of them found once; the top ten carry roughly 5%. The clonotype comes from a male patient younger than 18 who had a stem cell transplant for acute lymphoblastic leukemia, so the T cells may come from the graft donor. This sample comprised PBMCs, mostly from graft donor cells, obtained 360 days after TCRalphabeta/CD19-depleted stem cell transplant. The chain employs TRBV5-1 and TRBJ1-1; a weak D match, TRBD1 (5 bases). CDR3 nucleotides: TGCGCCAGCAGCTTGGACGGGGCCACTGAAGCTTTCTTT. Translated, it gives CASSLDGATEAFF.